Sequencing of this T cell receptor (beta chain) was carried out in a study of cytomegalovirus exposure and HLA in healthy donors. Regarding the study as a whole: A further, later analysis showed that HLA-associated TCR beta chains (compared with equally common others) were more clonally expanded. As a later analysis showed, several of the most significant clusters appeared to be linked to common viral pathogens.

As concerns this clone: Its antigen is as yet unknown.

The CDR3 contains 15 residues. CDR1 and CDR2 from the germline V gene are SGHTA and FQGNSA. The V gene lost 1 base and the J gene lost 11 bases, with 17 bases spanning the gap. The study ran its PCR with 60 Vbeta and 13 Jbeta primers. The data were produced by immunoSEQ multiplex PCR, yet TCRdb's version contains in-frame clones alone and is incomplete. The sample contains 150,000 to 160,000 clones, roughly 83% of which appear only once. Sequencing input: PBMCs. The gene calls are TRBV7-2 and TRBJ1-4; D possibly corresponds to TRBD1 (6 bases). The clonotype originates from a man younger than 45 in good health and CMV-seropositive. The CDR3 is CASSLERDAGAKLFF. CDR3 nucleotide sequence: TGTGCCAGCAGCTTAGAAAGGGACGCGGGGGCCAAACTGTTTTTT.